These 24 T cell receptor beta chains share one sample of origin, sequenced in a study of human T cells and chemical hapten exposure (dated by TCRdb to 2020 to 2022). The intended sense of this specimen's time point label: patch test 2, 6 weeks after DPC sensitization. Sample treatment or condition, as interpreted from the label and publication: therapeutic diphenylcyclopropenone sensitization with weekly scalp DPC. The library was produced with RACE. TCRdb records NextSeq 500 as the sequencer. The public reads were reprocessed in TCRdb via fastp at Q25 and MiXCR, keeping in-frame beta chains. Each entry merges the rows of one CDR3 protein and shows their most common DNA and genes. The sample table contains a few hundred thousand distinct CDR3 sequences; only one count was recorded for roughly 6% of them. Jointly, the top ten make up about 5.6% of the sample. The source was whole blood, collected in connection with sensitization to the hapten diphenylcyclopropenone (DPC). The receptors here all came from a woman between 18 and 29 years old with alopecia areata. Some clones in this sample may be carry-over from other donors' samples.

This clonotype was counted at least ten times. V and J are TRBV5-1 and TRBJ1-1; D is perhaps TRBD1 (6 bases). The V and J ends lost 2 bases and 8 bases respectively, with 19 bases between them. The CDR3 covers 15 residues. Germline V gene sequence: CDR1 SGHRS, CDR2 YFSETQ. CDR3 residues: CASSFPGGRTAEAFF. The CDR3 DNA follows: TGCGCCAGCAGCTTCCCGGGGGGGCGGACAGCCGAAGCTTTCTTT.

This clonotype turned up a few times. The CDR3 sequence: CASSPLGGREVYSGANVLTF. CDR3 sequence (DNA): TGTGCCAGCAGTCCCCTCGGAGGGAGGGAGGTATATTCTGGGGCCAACGTCCTGACTTTC. V is TRBV27 and J is TRBJ2-6; 7 bases are shared with TRBD2. J lost 1 base, V lost 5 bases, and 17 bases had no gene match. Germline loops: CDR1 MNHEY, CDR2 SMNVEV (reference sequence). The CDR3 has 20 residues. The full variable domain, its missing parts supplied by reference TRBV27 and TRBJ2-6, is EAQVTQNPRYLITVTGKKLTVTCSQNMNHEYMSWYRQDPGLGLRQIYYSMNVEVTDKGDVPEGYKVSRKEKRNFPLILESPSPNQTSLYFCASSPLGGREVYSGANVLTFGAGSRLTVL.

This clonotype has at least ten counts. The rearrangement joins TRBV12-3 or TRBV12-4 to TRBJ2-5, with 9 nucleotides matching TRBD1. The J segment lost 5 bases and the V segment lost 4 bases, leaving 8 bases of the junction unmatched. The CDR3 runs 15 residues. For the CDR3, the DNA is TGTGCCAGCAGTTACATAACAGGGGGCCAGGAGACCCAGTACTTC. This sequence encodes CASSYITGGQETQYF.

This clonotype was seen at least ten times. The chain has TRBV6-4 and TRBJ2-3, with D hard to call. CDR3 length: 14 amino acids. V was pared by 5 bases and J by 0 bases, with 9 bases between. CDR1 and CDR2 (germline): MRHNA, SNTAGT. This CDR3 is CASSPLHSTDTQYF. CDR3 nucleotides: TGTGCCAGCAGTCCCCTACACAGCACAGATACGCAGTATTTT.

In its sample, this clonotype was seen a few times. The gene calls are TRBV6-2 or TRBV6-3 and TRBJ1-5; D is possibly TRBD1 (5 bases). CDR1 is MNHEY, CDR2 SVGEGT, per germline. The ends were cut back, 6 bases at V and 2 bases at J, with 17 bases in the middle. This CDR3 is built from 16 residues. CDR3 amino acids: CASRHHATGRNQPQHF. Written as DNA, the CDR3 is TGTGCCAGCAGGCATCACGCCACAGGACGCAATCAGCCCCAGCATTTT.

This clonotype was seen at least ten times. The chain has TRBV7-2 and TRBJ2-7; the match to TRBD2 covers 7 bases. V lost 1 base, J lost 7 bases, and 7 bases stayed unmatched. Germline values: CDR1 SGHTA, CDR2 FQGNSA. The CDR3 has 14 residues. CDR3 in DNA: TGTGCCAGCAGCTTAGTAGCGGGCTTGAGGGAGCAGTACTTC. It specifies CASSLVAGLREQYF.

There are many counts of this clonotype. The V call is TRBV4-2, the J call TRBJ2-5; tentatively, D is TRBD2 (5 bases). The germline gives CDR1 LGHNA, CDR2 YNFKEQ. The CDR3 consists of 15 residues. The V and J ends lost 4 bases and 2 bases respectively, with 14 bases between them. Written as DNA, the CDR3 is TGTGCCAGCAGCCCTAAGCCGGGATCTCAAGAGACCCAGTACTTC. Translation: CASSPKPGSQETQYF.

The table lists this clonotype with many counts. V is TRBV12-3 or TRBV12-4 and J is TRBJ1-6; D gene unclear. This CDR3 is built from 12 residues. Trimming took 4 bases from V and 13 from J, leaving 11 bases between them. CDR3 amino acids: CASSSAPTPLHF. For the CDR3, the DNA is TGTGCCAGCAGTTCTGCCCCTACCCCCCTCCACTTT.

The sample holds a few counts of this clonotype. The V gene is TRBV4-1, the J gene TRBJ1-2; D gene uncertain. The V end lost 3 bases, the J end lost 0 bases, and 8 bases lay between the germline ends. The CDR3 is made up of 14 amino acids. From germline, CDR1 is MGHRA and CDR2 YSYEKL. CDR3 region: CASSQREANYGYTF. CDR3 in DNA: TGCGCCAGCAGCCAGAGGGAAGCTAACTATGGCTACACCTTC.

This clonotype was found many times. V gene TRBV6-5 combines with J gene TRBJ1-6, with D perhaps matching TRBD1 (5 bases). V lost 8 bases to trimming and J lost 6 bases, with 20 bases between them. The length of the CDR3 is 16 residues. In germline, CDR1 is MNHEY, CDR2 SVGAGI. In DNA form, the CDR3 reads TGTGCCAGCTACGTTAACGGGGCAGTACGTAATTCACCCCTCCACTTT. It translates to CASYVNGAVRNSPLHF.

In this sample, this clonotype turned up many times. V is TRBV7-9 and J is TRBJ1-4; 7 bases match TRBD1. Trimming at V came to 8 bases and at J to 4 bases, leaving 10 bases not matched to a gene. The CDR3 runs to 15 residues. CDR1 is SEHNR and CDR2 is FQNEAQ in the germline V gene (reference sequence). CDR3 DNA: TGTGCCAGCTTGAGGGGGGACAGAATTAATGAAAAACTGTTTTTT. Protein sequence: CASLRGDRINEKLFF.

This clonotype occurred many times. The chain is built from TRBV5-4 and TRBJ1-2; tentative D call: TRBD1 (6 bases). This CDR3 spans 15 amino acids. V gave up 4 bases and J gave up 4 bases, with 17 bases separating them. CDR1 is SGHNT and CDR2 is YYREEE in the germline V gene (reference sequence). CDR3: CASSPRDITGYGYTF. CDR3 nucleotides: TGTGCCAGCAGCCCGAGGGACATCACGGGCTATGGCTACACCTTC.

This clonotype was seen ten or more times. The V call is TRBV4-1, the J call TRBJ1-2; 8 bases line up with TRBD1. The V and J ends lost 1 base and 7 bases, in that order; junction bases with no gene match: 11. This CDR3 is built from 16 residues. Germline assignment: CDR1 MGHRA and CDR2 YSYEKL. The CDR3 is CASSQVPDRVGSGYTF. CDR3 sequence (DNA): TGCGCCAGCAGCCAAGTTCCGGACAGGGTAGGGAGTGGCTACACCTTC.

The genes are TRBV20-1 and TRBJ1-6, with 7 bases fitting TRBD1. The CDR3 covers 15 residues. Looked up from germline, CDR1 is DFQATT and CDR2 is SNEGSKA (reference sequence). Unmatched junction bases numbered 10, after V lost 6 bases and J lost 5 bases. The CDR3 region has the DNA TGCAGTGCGCTAACAGGGGCTTACGATAATTCACCCCTCCACTTT. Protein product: CSALTGAYDNSPLHF.

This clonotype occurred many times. The CDR3 loop reads CAISFRQGDTEAFF. The CDR3 DNA reads TGTGCCATCAGCTTCCGACAGGGAGATACTGAAGCTTTCTTT. V usage is TRBV10-3 and J usage is TRBJ1-1; 7 nucleotides line up with TRBD1. J lost 5 bases, V lost 6 bases, and 9 bases had no gene match. Germline CDR1 ENHRY, CDR2 SYGVKD. The CDR3 loop spans 14 amino acids.

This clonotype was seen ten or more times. The CDR3 DNA reads as TGCAGTGCCCGGAGAGGGTCGAACACTGAAGCTTTCTTT. Protein product: CSARRGSNTEAFF. The chain employs TRBV20-1 and TRBJ1-1; D uncertain. Germline CDR1 is DFQATT and CDR2 is SNEGSKA (reference sequence). Trimming removed 6 bases from V and 1 base from J, with 12 bases in between. The CDR3 totals 13 residues.

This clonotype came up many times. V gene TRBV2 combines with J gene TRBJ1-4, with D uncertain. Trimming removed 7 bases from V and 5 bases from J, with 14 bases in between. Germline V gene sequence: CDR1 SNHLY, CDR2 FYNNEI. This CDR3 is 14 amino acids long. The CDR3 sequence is CASNDHLINEKLFF. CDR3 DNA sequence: TGTGCCAGCAACGACCATCTAATAAATGAAAAACTGTTTTTT. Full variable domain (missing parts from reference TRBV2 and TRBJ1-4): EPEVTQTPSHQVTQMGQEVILRCVPISNHLYFYWYRQILGQKVEFLVSFYNNEISEKSEIFDDQFSVERPDGSNFTLKIRSTKLEDSAMYFCASNDHLINEKLFFGSGTQLSVL.

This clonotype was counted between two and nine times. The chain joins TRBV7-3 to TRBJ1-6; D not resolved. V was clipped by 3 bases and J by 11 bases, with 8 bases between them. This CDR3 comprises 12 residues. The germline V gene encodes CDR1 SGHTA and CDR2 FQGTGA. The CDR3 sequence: CASSFGLTPLHF. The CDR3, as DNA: TGTGCCAGCAGCTTTGGCCTGACACCCCTCCACTTT. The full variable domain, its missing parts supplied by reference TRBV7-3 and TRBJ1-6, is GAGVSQTPSNKVTEKGKYVELRCDPISGHTALYWYRQSLGQGPEFLIYFQGTGAADDSGLPNDRFFAVRPEGSVSTLKIQRTERGDSAVYLCASSFGLTPLHFGNGTRLTVT.

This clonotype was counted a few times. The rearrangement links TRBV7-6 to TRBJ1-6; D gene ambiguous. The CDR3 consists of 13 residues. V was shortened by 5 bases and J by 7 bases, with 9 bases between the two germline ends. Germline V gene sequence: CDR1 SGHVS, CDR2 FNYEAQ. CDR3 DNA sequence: TGTGCCAGCAGCCCCTCGACAAATTCACCCCTCCACTTT. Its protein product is CASSPSTNSPLHF.

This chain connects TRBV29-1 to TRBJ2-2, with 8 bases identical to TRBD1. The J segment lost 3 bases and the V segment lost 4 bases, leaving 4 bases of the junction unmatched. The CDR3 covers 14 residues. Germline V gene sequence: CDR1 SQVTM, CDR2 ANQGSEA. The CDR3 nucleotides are TGCAGCGTTGCCGCAGGGGGCTACACCGGGGAGCTGTTTTTT. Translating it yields CSVAAGGYTGELFF.

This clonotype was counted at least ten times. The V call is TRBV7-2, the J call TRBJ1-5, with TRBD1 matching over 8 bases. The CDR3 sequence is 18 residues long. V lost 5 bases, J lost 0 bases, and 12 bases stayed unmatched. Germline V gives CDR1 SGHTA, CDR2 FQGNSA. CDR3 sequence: CASSLTRQGAYSNQPQHF. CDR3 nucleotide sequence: TGTGCCAGCAGCCTCACGCGGCAGGGGGCTTATAGCAATCAGCCCCAGCATTTT.

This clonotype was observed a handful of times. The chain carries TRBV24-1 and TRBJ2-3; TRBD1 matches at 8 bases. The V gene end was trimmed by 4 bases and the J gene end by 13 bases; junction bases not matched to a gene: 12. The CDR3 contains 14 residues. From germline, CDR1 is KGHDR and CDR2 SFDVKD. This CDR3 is CATSEGQARSREYF. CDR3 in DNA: TGTGCCACCAGTGAGGGACAGGCGCGATCAAGGGAGTATTTT.

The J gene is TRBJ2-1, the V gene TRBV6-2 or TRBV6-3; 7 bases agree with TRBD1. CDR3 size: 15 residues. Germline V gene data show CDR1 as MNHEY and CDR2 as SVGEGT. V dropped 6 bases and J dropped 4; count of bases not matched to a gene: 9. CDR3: CASSKPGQRYNEQFF. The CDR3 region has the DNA TGTGCCAGCAGCAAACCGGGACAGAGATACAATGAGCAGTTCTTC.

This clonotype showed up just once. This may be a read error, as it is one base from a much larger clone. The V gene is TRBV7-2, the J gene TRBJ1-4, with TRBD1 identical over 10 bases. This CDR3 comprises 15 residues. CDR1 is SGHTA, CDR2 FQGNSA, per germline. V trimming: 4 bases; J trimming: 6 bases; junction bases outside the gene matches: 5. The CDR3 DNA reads TGTGCCAGCAGCTGGGACGGGACAGGGGATGAAAAACTGTTTTTT. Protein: CASSWDGTGDEKLFF.